The clone carrying this T cell receptor beta chain was seen many times. What it recognizes is unknown. This sample is drawn from a study of neurological immune-mediated disorders. Each TCR transcript was tagged with a 10-nucleotide random UMI during 5'RACE. The output of every sequencing run, over 180 million TCR-beta sequences, came from 15-18 subjects. In TCRdb, the 5' RACE reads were re-called with MiXCR into one record per CDR3 protein. The sample has around 40,000 distinct CDR3 sequences; 9.5% to 15% are singletons. Germline-derived CDR1 and CDR2 are DFQATT and SNEGSKA (reference sequence). V was cut by 6 bases and J by 5 bases, with 13 bases left in between. The CDR3 sequence is 13 residues long. Volunteers at a blood bank in Maryland, USA, were the healthy controls. Findings and caveats of the study: The highest TCR clonal expansion occurred in HTLV-1-associated myelopathy; multiple sclerosis fell below healthy controls.

The source of this sequence is a female donor in good health. The V call is TRBV20-1, the J call TRBJ2-2; a possible D gene is TRBD2 (6 bases). Sequencing was carried out using PBMCs. This CDR3 reads CSANKGGTGELFF. The CDR3 DNA is TGCAGTGCAAACAAAGGAGGGACCGGGGAGCTGTTTTTT.